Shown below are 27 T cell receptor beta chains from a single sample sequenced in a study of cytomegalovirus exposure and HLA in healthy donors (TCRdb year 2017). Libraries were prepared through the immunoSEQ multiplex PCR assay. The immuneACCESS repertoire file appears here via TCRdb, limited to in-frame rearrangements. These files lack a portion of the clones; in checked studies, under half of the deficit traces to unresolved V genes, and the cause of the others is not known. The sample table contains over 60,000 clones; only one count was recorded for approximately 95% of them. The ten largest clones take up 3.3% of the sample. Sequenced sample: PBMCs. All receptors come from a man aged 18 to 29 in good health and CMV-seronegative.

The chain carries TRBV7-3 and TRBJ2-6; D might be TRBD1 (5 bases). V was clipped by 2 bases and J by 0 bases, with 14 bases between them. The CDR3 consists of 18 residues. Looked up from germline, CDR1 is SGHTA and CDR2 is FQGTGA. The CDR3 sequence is CASSLRPGWDSGANVLTF. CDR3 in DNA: TGTGCCAGCAGCTTACGTCCAGGGTGGGACTCTGGGGCCAACGTCCTGACTTTC.

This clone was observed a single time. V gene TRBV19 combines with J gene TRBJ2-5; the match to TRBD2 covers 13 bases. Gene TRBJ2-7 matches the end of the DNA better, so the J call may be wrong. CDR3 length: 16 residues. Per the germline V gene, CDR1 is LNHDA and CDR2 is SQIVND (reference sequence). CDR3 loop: CASSTGTSGITYEQYF. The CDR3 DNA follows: TGTGCCAGTAGTACCGGGACTAGCGGGATTACCTACGAGCAGTACTTC.

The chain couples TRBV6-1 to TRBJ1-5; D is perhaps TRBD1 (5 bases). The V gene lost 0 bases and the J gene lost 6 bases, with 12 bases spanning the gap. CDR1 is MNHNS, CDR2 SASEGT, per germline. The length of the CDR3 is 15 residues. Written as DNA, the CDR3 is TGTGCCAGCAGTGAAGCGCTTGGGGCCCGTCAGCCCCAGCATTTT. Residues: CASSEALGARQPQHF.

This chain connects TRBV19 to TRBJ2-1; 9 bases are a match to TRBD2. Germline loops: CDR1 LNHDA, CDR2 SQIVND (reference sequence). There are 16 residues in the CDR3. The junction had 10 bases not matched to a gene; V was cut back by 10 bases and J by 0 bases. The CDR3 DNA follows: TGTGCCATCTCCCGAGGCGGGGGGGGCTCCTACAATGAGCAGTTCTTC. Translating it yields CAISRGGGGSYNEQFF.

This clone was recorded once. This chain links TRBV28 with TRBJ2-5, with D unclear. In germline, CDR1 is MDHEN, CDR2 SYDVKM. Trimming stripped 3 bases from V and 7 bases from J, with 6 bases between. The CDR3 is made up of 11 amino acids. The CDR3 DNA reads TGTGCCAGCAGTTTTATCGGGACCCAGTACTTC. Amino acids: CASSFIGTQYF.

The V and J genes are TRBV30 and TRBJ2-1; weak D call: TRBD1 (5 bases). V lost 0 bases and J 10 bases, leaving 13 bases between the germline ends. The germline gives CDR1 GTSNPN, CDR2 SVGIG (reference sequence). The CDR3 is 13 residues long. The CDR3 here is CAWSVTRKGEQFF. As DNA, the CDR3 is TGTGCCTGGAGTGTAACGAGAAAGGGGGAGCAGTTCTTC.

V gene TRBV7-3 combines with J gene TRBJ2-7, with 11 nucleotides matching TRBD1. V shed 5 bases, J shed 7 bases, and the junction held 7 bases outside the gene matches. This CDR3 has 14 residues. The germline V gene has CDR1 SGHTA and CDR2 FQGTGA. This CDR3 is CASSIGQGAYEQYF. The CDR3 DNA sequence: TGTGCCAGCAGCATCGGACAGGGGGCGTATGAGCAGTACTTC.

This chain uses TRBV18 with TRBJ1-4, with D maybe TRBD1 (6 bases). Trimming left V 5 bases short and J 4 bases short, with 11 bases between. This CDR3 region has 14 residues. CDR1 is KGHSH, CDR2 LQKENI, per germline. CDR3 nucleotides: TGTGCCAGCTCAACGACAGGTTATAATGAAAAACTGTTTTTT. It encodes CASSTTGYNEKLFF.

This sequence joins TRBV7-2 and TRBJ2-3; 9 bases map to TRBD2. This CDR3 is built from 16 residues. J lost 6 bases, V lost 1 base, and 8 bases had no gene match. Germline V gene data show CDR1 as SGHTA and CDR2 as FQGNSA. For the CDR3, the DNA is TGTGCCAGCAGCTTAGTAGCGGGGGACGAACGGGATACGCAGTATTTT. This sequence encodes CASSLVAGDERDTQYF. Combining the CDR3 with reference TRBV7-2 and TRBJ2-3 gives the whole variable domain GAGVSQSPSNKVTEKGKDVELRCDPISGHTALYWYRQSLGQGLEFLIYFQGNSAPDKSGLPSDRFSAERTGGSVSTLTIQRTQQEDSAVYLCASSLVAGDERDTQYFGPGTRLTVL.

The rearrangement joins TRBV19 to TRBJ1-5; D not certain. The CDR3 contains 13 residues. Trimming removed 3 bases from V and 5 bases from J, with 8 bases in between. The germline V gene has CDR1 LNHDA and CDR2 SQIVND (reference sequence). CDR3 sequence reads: CASSIRGYQPQHF. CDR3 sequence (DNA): TGTGCCAGTAGTATTCGGGGATATCAGCCCCAGCATTTT.

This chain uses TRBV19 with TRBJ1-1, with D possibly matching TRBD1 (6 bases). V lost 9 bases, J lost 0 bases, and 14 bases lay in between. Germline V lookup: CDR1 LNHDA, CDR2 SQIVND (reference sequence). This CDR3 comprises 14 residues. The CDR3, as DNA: TGTGCCAGCAGACCTACAGGGATGAACACTGAAGCTTTCTTT. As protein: CASRPTGMNTEAFF.

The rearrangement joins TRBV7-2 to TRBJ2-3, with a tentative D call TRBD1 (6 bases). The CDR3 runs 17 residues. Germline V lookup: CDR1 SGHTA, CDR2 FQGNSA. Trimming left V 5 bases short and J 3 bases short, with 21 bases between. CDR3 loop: CASSPTLTGHGTDTQYF. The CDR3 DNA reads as TGTGCCAGCAGCCCTACCCTGACAGGACATGGGACAGATACGCAGTATTTT.

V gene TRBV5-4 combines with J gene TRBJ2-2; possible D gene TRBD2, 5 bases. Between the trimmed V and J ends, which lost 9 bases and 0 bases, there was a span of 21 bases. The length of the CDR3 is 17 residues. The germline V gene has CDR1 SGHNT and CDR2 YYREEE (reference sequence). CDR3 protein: CATGPREGAPNTGELFF. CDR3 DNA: TGTGCCACCGGACCCCGAGAGGGAGCACCGAACACCGGGGAGCTGTTTTTT.

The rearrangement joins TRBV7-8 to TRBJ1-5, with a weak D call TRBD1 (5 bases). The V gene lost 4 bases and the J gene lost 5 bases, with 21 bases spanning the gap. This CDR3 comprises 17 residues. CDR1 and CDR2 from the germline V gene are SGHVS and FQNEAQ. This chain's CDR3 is CASSWGSAGRGYQPQHF. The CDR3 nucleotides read TGTGCCAGCAGCTGGGGGAGCGCAGGGAGGGGCTATCAGCCCCAGCATTTT.

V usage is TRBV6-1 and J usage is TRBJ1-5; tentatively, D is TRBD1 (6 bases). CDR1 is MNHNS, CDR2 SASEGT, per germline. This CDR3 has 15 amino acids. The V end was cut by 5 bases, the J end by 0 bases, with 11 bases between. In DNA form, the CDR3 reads TGTGCCAGCAGTTCCCAGGGGTTTAGCAATCAGCCCCAGCATTTT. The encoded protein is CASSSQGFSNQPQHF.

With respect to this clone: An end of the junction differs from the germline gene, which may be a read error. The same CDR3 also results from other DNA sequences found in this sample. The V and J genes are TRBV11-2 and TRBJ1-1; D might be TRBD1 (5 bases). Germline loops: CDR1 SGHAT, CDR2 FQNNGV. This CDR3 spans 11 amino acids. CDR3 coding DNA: TGTGCCAGCCTCTGGGGCGCGGAAGCCTTCTTT. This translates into CASLWGAEAFF.

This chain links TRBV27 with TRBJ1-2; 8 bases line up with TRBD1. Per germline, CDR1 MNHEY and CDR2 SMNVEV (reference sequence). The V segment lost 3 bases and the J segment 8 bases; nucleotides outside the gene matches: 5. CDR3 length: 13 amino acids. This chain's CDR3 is CASSLGRGLGYTF. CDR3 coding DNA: TGTGCCAGCAGTTTGGGCAGGGGGCTCGGCTACACCTTC.

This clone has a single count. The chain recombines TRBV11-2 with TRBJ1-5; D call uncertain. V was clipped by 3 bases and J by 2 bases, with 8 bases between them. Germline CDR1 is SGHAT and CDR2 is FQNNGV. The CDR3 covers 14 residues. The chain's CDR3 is CASSLGSGNQPQHF. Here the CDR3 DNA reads TGTGCCAGCAGCTTGGGTAGCGGCAATCAGCCCCAGCATTTT.

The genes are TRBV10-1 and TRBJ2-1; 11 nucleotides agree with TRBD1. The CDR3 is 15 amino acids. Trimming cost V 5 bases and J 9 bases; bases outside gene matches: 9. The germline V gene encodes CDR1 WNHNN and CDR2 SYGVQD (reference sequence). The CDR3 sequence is CASSPGGQGDTEQFF. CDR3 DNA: TGCGCCAGCAGTCCAGGGGGACAGGGGGACACTGAGCAGTTCTTC.

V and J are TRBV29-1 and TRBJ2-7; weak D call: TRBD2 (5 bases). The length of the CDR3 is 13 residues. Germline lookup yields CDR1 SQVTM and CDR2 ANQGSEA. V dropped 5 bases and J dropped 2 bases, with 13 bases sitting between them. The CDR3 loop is CSVFGVSAYEQYF. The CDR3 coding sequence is TGCAGCGTTTTCGGGGTATCCGCCTACGAGCAGTACTTC.

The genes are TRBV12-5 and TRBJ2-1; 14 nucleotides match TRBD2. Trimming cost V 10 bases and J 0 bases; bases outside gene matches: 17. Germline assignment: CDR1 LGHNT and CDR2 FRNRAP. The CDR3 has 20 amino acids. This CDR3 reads CATGTSGGPIYTGSYNEQFF. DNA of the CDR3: TGTGCTACCGGGACTAGCGGGGGCCCGATCTATACCGGCTCCTACAATGAGCAGTTCTTC.

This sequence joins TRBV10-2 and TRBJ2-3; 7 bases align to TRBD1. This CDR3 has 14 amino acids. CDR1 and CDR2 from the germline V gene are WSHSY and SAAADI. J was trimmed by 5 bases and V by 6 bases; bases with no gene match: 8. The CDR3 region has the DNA TGCGCCAGCAGGGGGGACAGCAGCGGAGATACGCAGTATTTT. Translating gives CASRGDSSGDTQYF.

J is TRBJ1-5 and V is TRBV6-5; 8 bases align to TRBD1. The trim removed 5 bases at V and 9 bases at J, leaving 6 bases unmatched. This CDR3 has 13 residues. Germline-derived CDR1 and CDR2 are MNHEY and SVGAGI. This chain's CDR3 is CASSRQGSRPQHF. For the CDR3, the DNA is TGTGCCAGCAGTCGACAGGGGTCGAGGCCCCAGCATTTT.

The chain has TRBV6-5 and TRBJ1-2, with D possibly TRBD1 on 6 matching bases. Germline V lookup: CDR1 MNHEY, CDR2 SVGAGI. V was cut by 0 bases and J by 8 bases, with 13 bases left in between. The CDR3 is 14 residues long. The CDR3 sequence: CASSYSTGVGGYTF. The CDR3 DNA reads TGTGCCAGCAGTTACTCGACAGGCGTCGGCGGCTACACCTTC.

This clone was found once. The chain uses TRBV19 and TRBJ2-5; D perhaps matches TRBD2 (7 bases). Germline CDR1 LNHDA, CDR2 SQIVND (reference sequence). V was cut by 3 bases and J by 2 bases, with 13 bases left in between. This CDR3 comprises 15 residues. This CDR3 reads CASSIRGGTQETQYF. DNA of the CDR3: TGTGCCAGTAGTATTAGGGGGGGGACTCAAGAGACCCAGTACTTC. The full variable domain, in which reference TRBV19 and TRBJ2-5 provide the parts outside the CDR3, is DGGITQSPKYLFRKEGQNVTLSCEQNLNHDAMYWYRQDPGQGLRLIYYSQIVNDFQKGDIAEGYSVSREKKESFPLTVTSAQKNPTAFYLCASSIRGGTQETQYFGPGTRLLVL.

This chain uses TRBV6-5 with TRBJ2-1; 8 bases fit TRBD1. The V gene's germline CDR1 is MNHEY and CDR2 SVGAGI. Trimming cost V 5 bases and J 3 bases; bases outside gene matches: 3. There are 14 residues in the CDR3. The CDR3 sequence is CASSPGTGYNEQFF. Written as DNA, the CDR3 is TGTGCCAGCAGTCCCGGGACAGGCTACAATGAGCAGTTCTTC.

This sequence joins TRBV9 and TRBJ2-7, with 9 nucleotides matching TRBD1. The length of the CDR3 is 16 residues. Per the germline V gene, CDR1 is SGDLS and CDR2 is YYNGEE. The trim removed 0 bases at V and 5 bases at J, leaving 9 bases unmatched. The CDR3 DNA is TGTGCCAGCAGCGTAGAATTGGGGCGGACAGGGGACGAGCAGTACTTC. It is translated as CASSVELGRTGDEQYF.